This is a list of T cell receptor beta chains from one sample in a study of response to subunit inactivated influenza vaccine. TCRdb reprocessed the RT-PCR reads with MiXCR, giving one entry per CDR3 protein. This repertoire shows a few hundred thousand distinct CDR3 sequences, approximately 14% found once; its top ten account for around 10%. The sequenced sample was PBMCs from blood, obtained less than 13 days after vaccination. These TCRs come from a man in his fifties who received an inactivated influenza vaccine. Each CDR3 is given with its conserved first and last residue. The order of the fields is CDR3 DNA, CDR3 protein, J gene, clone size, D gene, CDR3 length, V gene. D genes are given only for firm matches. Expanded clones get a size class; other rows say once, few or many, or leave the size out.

TGTGCCAGCAGCTTAACAGTCCTGGGGACTGAAGCTTTCTTT | CASSLTVLGTEAFF | TRBJ1-1 | few | NA | 14 | TRBV5-6
TGTGCCAGCTCACGGCGGGAGTCCAATGAGCAGTTCTTC | CASSRRESNEQFF | TRBJ2-1 | NA | TRBD2 | 13 | TRBV18
TGTGCCAGCACGACGGAACATAATTCACCCCTCCACTTT | CASTTEHNSPLHF | TRBJ1-6 | NA | NA | 13 | TRBV12-3/TRBV12-4
TGCAGTGCTAGACAGGGGGCTAGCACAGATACGCAGTATTTT | CSARQGASTDTQYF | TRBJ2-3 | few | TRBD1 | 14 | TRBV20-1
TGTGCCAGCAGTCCACCCTCAGGGGGAAATGGCTACACCTTC | CASSPPSGGNGYTF | TRBJ1-2 | NA | TRBD1 | 14 | TRBV28
TGTGCTAGCAGCTTAGCAAACAGAAATGAGCAGTTCTTC | CASSLANRNEQFF | TRBJ2-1 | many | NA | 13 | TRBV7-7
TGTGCCAGCAGCTTATCAGGGACAGGGGACGAGCAGTACTTC | CASSLSGTGDEQYF | TRBJ2-7 | many | TRBD1 | 14 | TRBV7-2
TGTGCCAGCAGCTTAGATTGGGCTAGGAGGTACGAGCAGTACTTC | CASSLDWARRYEQYF | TRBJ2-7 | few | NA | 15 | TRBV7-2
TGTGCCAGCAGTCCCCCCGGGGTTCTCACTGAAGCTTTCTTT | CASSPPGVLTEAFF | TRBJ1-1 | NA | NA | 14 | TRBV12-3/TRBV12-4
TGTGCCAGCAGCTTCACAGGAGGCACCATATATTTT | CASSFTGGTIYF | TRBJ1-3 | NA | NA | 12 | TRBV7-9
TGTGCCAGCAGAGCGGGACTAGACTTTACTCAATCCTACGAGCAGTACTTC | CASRAGLDFTQSYEQYF | TRBJ2-7 | few | TRBD2 | 17 | TRBV6-6
TGTGCCAGCAGCCGCTCCAGGGGGTTTAAAGAGACCCAGTACTTC | CASSRSRGFKETQYF | TRBJ2-5 | few | TRBD1 | 15 | TRBV7-9
TGCAGTGCTAGAGGCCTGACTAGTGCTAGCACAGATACGCAGTATTTT | CSARGLTSASTDTQYF | TRBJ2-3 | many | NA | 16 | TRBV20-1
TGCGCCAGCTGTGACAGGGCCTACGAGCAGTACTTC | CASCDRAYEQYF | TRBJ2-7 | NA | TRBD1 | 12 | TRBV10-2
TGTGCCAGCAGCCCATCGGGGGGGCGCAATGAGCAGTTCTTC | CASSPSGGRNEQFF | TRBJ2-1 | many | TRBD2 | 14 | TRBV7-2
TGTGCCAGCAGTTTTGTTCCCGGACCCTACGAGCAGTACTTC | CASSFVPGPYEQYF | TRBJ2-7 | few | NA | 14 | TRBV28
TGTGCCAGCAGTCCTATCGGGACAGGGTCTGTCCACCGTGGCTACACCTTC | CASSPIGTGSVHRGYTF | TRBJ1-2 | NA | TRBD1 | 17 | TRBV12-3/TRBV12-4
TGTGCCGCTAGCGGGGGGGCCGGAGAGACCCAGTACTTC | CAASGGAGETQYF | TRBJ2-5 | NA | TRBD2 | 13 | TRBV30
TGCAGCGCTGCCGTGTCCGACCCGTATGAAAAACTGTTTTTT | CSAAVSDPYEKLFF | TRBJ1-4 | NA | NA | 14 | TRBV29-1
TGTGCCAGCAGCTCCGGCGGGGAAGGGACTGAAGCTTTCTTT | CASSSGGEGTEAFF | TRBJ1-1 | few | NA | 14 | TRBV6-6
TGCGCCAGCAGCCAAGACGGCTATCGTCCCTACGAGCAGTACTTC | CASSQDGYRPYEQYF | TRBJ2-7 | NA | NA | 15 | TRBV4-3
TGTGCCAGCAGCATCCCTAGCGGGACGAACACCGGGGAGCTGTTTTTT | CASSIPSGTNTGELFF | TRBJ2-2 | few | TRBD2 | 16 | TRBV7-9
TGTGCCATCAGTGAGTCTAACTCTGGGGCCAACGTCCTGACTTTC | CAISESNSGANVLTF | TRBJ2-6 | NA | NA | 15 | TRBV10-3
TGTGCTAGTGGTTTGAAGACTAGCGGGAGAAGACATGAGCAGTTCTTC | CASGLKTSGRRHEQFF | TRBJ2-1 | few | TRBD2 | 16 | TRBV12-5
TGTGCCAGCAGTTTATTGGGGGGCGGAGTGGGTGAGACCCAGTACTTC | CASSLLGGGVGETQYF | TRBJ2-5 | NA | NA | 16 | TRBV27
TGTGCCACCAGCAGCCGGACAGGAAACACTTACACAGATACGCAGTATTTT | CATSSRTGNTYTDTQYF | TRBJ2-3 | few | TRBD1 | 17 | TRBV15
TGCAGTGCGAGGGATTATCTCTACGAGCAGTACTTC | CSARDYLYEQYF | TRBJ2-7 | many | NA | 12 | TRBV20-1
TGTGCCAGTGGGTCAGGAGTTTTATACGAGCAGTACTTC | CASGSGVLYEQYF | TRBJ2-7 | NA | NA | 13 | TRBV27
TGTGCCAGCAGTTTAGCAGGGGCAAACATTCAGTACTTC | CASSLAGANIQYF | TRBJ2-4 | NA | NA | 13 | TRBV12-3/TRBV12-4
TGCAGTGCTTTACCCTTAGCTCTCGACTTGAACACCGGGGAGCTGTTTTTT | CSALPLALDLNTGELFF | TRBJ2-2 | few | NA | 17 | TRBV20-1
TGCGCCACTGCGGGGGCTTCGAACTATGGCTACACCTTC | CATAGASNYGYTF | TRBJ1-2 | few | NA | 13 | TRBV5-1
TGCGCCAGCAGCCCTGTTGCTATGACCTCGCTCAGGGAGGTCCACGAGCAGTACTTC | CASSPVAMTSLREVHEQYF | TRBJ2-7 | few | NA | 19 | TRBV5-1
TGTGCCAGCTGGAACAATGAGCAGTTCTTC | CASWNNEQFF | TRBJ2-1 | few | NA | 10 | TRBV11-2
TGCAGCGCACAAACTCCGGGACAGGGGGCGCGGAGCCCCTACAATGAGCAGTTCTTC | CSAQTPGQGARSPYNEQFF | TRBJ2-1 | many | TRBD1 | 19 | TRBV29-1
TGTGCCAGCAGCTTAAACCCAGGAGGTCAGCCCCAGCATTTT | CASSLNPGGQPQHF | TRBJ1-5 | few | NA | 14 | TRBV7-2
TGCAGCGTTCTTCGACAGGCCGGGACTGTATACAATGAGCAGTTCTTC | CSVLRQAGTVYNEQFF | TRBJ2-1 | NA | NA | 16 | TRBV29-1
TGTGCCAGCAGCCTCGATACTAACTCTGGGGCCAACGTCCTGACTTTC | CASSLDTNSGANVLTF | TRBJ2-6 | few | NA | 16 | TRBV7-9
TGCGCCAGCAGCAGGACGGACGGCGGCCAGTACTTC | CASSRTDGGQYF | TRBJ2-7 | NA | NA | 12 | TRBV5-1
TGCAGTGCTACCGGGACAGGGGGCTTTCAGCCCCAGCATTTT | CSATGTGGFQPQHF | TRBJ1-5 | few | TRBD1 | 14 | TRBV20-1
TGCGCCAGCAGCCAACTCAGCCGACAGGGGGGAAATGAGCAGTTCTTC | CASSQLSRQGGNEQFF | TRBJ2-1 | NA | TRBD1 | 16 | TRBV4-1
TGCGCCAGCAGCCAAGATCAGGCCAGGGAGAGGGAGTACTACGAGCAGTACTTC | CASSQDQAREREYYEQYF | TRBJ2-7 | few | NA | 18 | TRBV4-3
TGTGCCAGCACCCCGGGGCTAACGAACACCGGGGAGCTGTTTTTT | CASTPGLTNTGELFF | TRBJ2-2 | few | NA | 15 | TRBV12-3/TRBV12-4
TGTGCCACCAGTGATCCCCTTAGCAATCAGCCCCAGCATTTT | CATSDPLSNQPQHF | TRBJ1-5 | NA | NA | 14 | TRBV24-1
TGCGCCAGCAGCAAACAGGGGAGCGGCTACGAGCAGTACTTC | CASSKQGSGYEQYF | TRBJ2-7 | NA | TRBD1 | 14 | TRBV5-1
TGCGCCAGCAGCGCCTCCGGGACAGGGGTATACGAGCAGTACTTC | CASSASGTGVYEQYF | TRBJ2-7 | few | TRBD1 | 15 | TRBV5-1
TGCAGCGTTGGGGGGAGGACCAGCTCCTACGAGCAGTACTTC | CSVGGRTSSYEQYF | TRBJ2-7 | NA | NA | 14 | TRBV29-1
TGTGCCAGCAGCTCCACAGCTGGGGCTAATGAAAAACTGTTTTTT | CASSSTAGANEKLFF | TRBJ1-4 | NA | NA | 15 | TRBV7-9
TGCAGCGTTGAAGATCCGTTCGGGAGGGGTTGGTATTTT | CSVEDPFGRGWYF | TRBJ2-3 | NA | TRBD2 | 13 | TRBV29-1
TGCGCCAGCAGCTTGGTTCGCGTTAATGACGAGCAGTACTTC | CASSLVRVNDEQYF | TRBJ2-7 | NA | NA | 14 | TRBV5-1
TGTGCCAGCGGGCGGACAGCCCAAATCTCCTACAATGAGCAGTTCTTC | CASGRTAQISYNEQFF | TRBJ2-1 | NA | NA | 16 | TRBV2
TGCGCCAGCAGCCAAGAATCCGGGGAAAAACTGTTTTTT | CASSQESGEKLFF | TRBJ1-4 | many | NA | 13 | TRBV4-1